What follows are 15 T cell receptor beta chains derived from one specimen sequenced in a study of T-cell reconstitution after alpha-beta-depleted transplantation in children. Unique molecular identifiers featured in how the TCRbeta library was prepared. Each CDR3 protein is one row after TCRdb ran MiXCR on the PCR reads. The repertoire holds under 750,000 distinct CDR3 sequences, under 30% seen once, with 14% in the top ten. The specimen was PBMCs, mostly from graft donor cells, collected 360 days after TCRalphabeta/CD19-depleted stem cell transplant. Receptor source: a boy in the first two years of life who had a stem cell transplant for acute myeloid leukemia, so the T cells may come from the graft donor.

This clonotype was counted a few times. This chain links TRBV20-1 with TRBJ2-1; 7 nucleotides align to TRBD1. J gave up 7 bases and V 1 base, and 7 bases lay outside the gene matches. The length of the CDR3 is 14 residues. Per germline, CDR1 DFQATT and CDR2 SNEGSKA (reference sequence). The CDR3 DNA is TGCAGTGCTAGAGCCAACAGGGGAAGGAATGAGCAGTTCTTC. It codes for CSARANRGRNEQFF.

The chain recombines TRBV10-3 with TRBJ1-1; D possibly corresponds to TRBD1 (5 bases). The germline V and J ends were trimmed by 6 bases and 4 bases, with 12 bases remaining between them. CDR3 length: 13 residues. In germline, CDR1 is ENHRY, CDR2 SYGVKD. The chain's CDR3 is CAISGDWSTEAFF. As DNA, the CDR3 is TGTGCCATCAGCGGGGACTGGAGCACTGAAGCTTTCTTT.

The table lists this clonotype with many counts. The chain recombines TRBV12-3 or TRBV12-4 with TRBJ1-1, with 8 positions matching TRBD1. This CDR3 contains 14 residues. V was clipped by 2 bases and J by 6 bases; unmatched bases: 5. The CDR3 sequence: CASSLMGTGAEAFF. The CDR3 DNA is TGTGCCAGCAGTTTAATGGGGACAGGCGCTGAAGCTTTCTTT.

Of note for this clonotype: A clone one base away is much larger, so this may be a read error. Because it lacks the conserved phenylalanine or tryptophan at the end, this CDR3 is likely a read error. CDR3 nucleotide sequence: TGTGCCAGCACCTATCTACGGGACACTGAAGCTTTCTGT. The encoded protein is CASTYLRDTEAFC. The chain links TRBV6-6 to TRBJ1-1; D uncertain. With 7 bases removed from V and 3 bases from J, the gap between germline ends came to 12 bases. CDR3 length: 13 residues. Germline CDR1 MNHNY, CDR2 SVGAGI (reference sequence).

This chain uses TRBV2 with TRBJ2-5; D is possibly TRBD2 (5 bases). There are 14 residues in the CDR3. Per germline, CDR1 SNHLY and CDR2 FYNNEI. Trimming stripped 7 bases from V and 5 bases from J, with 17 bases between. The CDR3 reads CASKEEPTRETQYF. CDR3 DNA sequence: TGTGCCAGCAAGGAGGAACCTACCCGGGAGACCCAGTACTTC.

This clonotype was seen a few times. The J gene is TRBJ2-1, the V gene TRBV24-1; TRBD1 is a possible D gene (6 bases). Germline V lookup: CDR1 KGHDR, CDR2 SFDVKD. Trimming stripped 10 bases from V and 4 bases from J, with 19 bases between. This CDR3 spans 15 amino acids. The CDR3 DNA is TGTGCCACGGCCCTCGGCAGGGGATTTTACAATGAGCAGTTCTTC. It yields the protein CATALGRGFYNEQFF.

This clonotype was seen only a few times. The chain has TRBV6-5 and TRBJ1-1; D ambiguous. Trimming left V 0 bases short and J 5 bases short, with 16 bases between. Germline lookup yields CDR1 MNHEY and CDR2 SVGAGI. The CDR3 is 16 amino acids. The CDR3 nucleotides are TGTGCCAGCAGTTACTCTCAAGTAAAGGGAGGAACTGAAGCTTTCTTT. Its translation is CASSYSQVKGGTEAFF.

This clonotype was counted between two and nine times. The chain links TRBV20-1 to TRBJ2-3; 7 bases are a match to TRBD1. Germline V CDR1 and CDR2: DFQATT, SNEGSKA (reference sequence). J lost 3 bases, V lost 6 bases, and 15 bases had no gene match. This CDR3 comprises 16 residues. The CDR3 loop is CSATITGERQTDTQYF. The CDR3 nucleotides are TGCAGTGCCACTATAACAGGGGAGCGGCAGACAGATACGCAGTATTTT.

The V call is TRBV6-5, the J call TRBJ2-7, with 8 positions matching TRBD1. Trimming cost V 0 bases and J 0 bases; bases outside gene matches: 10. Germline loops: CDR1 MNHEY, CDR2 SVGAGI. The CDR3 has 18 residues. This CDR3 reads CASSYSNPGGHFSYEQYF. The CDR3 bases are TGTGCCAGCAGTTACTCAAACCCAGGGGGCCATTTCTCCTACGAGCAGTACTTC.

V usage is TRBV29-1 and J usage is TRBJ2-7, with D maybe TRBD1 (6 bases). The germline V gene has CDR1 SQVTM and CDR2 ANQGSEA. Between the trimmed V and J ends, which lost 0 bases and 8 bases, there was a span of 32 bases. The CDR3 length is 19 residues. This CDR3 reads CSVEDWNADGDTGRKKQYF. The DNA of the CDR3 is TGCAGCGTTGAAGATTGGAACGCGGACGGGGACACGGGTAGGAAGAAGCAGTACTTC.

Ten or more counts support this clonotype. This chain's CDR3 is CASSFGRDRGSNQPQHF. DNA for the CDR3: TGTGCCAGCAGTTTTGGCCGGGACAGGGGGTCGAATCAGCCCCAGCATTTT. The V and J genes are TRBV12-3 or TRBV12-4 and TRBJ1-5, with 11 bases that match TRBD1. The CDR3 spans 17 residues. With V trimmed by 3 bases and J by 4 bases, 8 bases remained unmatched.

The V and J genes are TRBV19 and TRBJ2-5; a possible D gene is TRBD1 (6 bases). Trimming took off 4 bases at V and 2 bases at J, with 8 bases between the two ends. Germline CDR1 LNHDA, CDR2 SQIVND (reference sequence). This CDR3 has 13 residues. As DNA, the CDR3 is TGTGCCAGTAGTAATGGACAGCAAGAGACCCAGTACTTC. Amino acids: CASSNGQQETQYF.

The CDR3 loop is CASSPLGTEPNEKLFF. Written as DNA, the CDR3 is TGTGCCAGCTCACCATTGGGGACAGAACCAAATGAAAAACTGTTTTTT. The rearrangement joins TRBV18 to TRBJ1-4; 7 bases are shared with TRBD1. V trimming: 2 bases; J trimming: 5 bases; junction bases outside the gene matches: 8. Germline-derived CDR1 and CDR2 are KGHSH and LQKENI. The CDR3 length is 16 residues.

This clonotype was found a few times. The V gene is TRBV28, the J gene TRBJ1-3; D not certain. CDR1 and CDR2 (germline): MDHEN, SYDVKM. The CDR3 covers 14 residues. The V end lost 3 bases, the J end lost 8 bases, and 14 bases lay between the germline ends. The CDR3 coding sequence is TGTGCCAGCAGTTTCGGGGTCCCTAGGGACACCATATATTTT. Translating it yields CASSFGVPRDTIYF.

This clonotype was observed at least ten times. This chain links TRBV4-3 with TRBJ2-7, with D unclear. The CDR3 is 16 residues long. V lost 1 base and J lost 1, with 14 bases in between. Germline V CDR1 and CDR2: LGHNA, YSLEER. CDR3 nucleotide sequence: TGCGCCAGCAGCCAAGGATTGGTGAGACAATCCTACGAGCAGTACTTC. Protein product: CASSQGLVRQSYEQYF.